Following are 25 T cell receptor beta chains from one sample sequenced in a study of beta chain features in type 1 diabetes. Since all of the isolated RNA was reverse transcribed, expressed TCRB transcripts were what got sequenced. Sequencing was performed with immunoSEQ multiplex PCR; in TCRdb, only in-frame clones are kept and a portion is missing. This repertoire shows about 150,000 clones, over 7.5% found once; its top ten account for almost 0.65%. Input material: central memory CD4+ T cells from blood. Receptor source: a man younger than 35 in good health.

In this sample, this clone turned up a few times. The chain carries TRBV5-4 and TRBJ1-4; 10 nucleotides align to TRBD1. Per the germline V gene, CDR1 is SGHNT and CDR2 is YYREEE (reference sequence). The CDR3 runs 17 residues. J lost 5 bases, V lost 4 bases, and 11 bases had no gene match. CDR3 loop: CASSLTGQGESNEKLFF. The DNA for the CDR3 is TGTGCCAGCAGCCTAACTGGACAGGGGGAGTCGAATGAAAAACTGTTTTTT.

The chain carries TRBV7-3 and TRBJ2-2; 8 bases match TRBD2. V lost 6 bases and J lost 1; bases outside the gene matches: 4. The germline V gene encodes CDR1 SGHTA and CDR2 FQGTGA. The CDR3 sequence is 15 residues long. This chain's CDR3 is CASSPGTRNTGELFF. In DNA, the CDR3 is TGTGCCAGCAGTCCCGGGACTAGGAACACCGGGGAGCTGTTTTTT.

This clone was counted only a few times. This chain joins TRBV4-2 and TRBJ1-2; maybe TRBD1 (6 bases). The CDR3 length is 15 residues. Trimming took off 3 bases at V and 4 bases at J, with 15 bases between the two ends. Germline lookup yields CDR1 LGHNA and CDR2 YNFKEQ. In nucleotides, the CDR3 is TGTGCCAGCAGCCAGGGCGGACAGACAATCTATGGCTACACCTTC. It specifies CASSQGGQTIYGYTF.

This CDR3 reads CASSQSQGAYEQYF. The CDR3 DNA follows: TGTGCCAGCTCACAATCTCAGGGTGCCTACGAGCAGTACTTC. V gene TRBV18 combines with J gene TRBJ2-7; tentatively, D is TRBD1 (5 bases). The CDR3 consists of 14 residues. Trimming removed 4 bases at V and 2 bases at J, with 12 bases between. Per germline, CDR1 KGHSH and CDR2 LQKENI.

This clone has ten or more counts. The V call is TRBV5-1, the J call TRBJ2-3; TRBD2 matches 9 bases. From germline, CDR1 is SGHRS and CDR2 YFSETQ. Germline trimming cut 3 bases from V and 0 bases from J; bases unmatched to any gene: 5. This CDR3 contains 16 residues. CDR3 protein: CASSSLAGTSTDTQYF. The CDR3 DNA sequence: TGCGCCAGCAGCTCGCTAGCGGGGACTAGCACAGATACGCAGTATTTT.

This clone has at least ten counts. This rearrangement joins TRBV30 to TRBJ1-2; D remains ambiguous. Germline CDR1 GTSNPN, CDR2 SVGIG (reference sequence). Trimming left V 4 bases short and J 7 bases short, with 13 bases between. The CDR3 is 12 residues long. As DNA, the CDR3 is TGTGCCTGGAACCCGTTTAACGGTGGCTACACCTTC. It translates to CAWNPFNGGYTF.

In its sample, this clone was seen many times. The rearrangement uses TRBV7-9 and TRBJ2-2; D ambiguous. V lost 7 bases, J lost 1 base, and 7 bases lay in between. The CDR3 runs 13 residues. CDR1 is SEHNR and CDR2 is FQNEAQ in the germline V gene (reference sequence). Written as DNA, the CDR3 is TGTGCCAGCACCCGAGTGAACACCGGGGAGCTGTTTTTT. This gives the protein CASTRVNTGELFF.

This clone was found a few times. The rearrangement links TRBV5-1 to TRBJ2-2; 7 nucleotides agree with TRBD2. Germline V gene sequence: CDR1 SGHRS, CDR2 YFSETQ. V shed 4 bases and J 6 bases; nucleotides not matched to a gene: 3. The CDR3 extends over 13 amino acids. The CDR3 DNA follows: TGCGCCAGCAGCAGGGAGGGGTCCGGGGAGCTGTTTTTT. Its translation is CASSREGSGELFF. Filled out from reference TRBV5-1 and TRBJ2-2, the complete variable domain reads KAGVTQTPRYLIKTRGQQVTLSCSPISGHRSVSWYQQTPGQGLQFLFEYFSETQRNKGNFPGRFSGRQFSNSRSEMNVSTLELGDSALYLCASSREGSGELFFGEGSRLTVL.

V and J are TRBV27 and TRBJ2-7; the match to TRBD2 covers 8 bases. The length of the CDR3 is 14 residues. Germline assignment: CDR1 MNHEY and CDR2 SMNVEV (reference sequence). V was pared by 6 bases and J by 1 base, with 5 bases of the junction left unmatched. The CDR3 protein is CASSGLAGSYEQYF. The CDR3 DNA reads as TGTGCCAGCAGCGGTTTAGCGGGATCCTACGAGCAGTACTTC.

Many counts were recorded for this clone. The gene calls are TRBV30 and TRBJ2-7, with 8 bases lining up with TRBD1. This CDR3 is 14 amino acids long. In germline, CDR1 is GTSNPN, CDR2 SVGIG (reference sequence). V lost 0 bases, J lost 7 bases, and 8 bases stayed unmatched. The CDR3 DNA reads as TGTGCCTGGAGTGTACCAGGGGGCTCTGGGGAGCAGTACTTC. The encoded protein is CAWSVPGGSGEQYF.

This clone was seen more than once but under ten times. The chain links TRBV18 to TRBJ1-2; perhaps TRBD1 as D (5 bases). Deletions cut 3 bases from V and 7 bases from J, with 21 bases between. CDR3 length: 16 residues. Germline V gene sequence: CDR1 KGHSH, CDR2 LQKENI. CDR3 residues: CASSPRVQGPLGGYTF. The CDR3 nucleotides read TGTGCCAGCTCACCTAGGGTCCAGGGCCCTTTGGGTGGCTACACCTTC.

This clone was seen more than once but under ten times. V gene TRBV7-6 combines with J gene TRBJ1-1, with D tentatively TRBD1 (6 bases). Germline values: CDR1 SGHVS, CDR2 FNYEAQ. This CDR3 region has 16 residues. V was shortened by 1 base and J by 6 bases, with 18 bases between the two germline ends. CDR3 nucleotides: TGTGCCAGCAGCTTAGGGGGCGGGAGGGGGGACCCTGAAGCTTTCTTT. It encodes CASSLGGGRGDPEAFF.

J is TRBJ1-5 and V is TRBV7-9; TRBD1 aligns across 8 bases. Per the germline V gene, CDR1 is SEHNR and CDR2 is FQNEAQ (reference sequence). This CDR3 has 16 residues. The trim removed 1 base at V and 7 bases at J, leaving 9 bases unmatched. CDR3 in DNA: TGTGCCAGCAGCTTAGACCACGGGACAGGTGACCAGCCCCAGCATTTT. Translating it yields CASSLDHGTGDQPQHF.

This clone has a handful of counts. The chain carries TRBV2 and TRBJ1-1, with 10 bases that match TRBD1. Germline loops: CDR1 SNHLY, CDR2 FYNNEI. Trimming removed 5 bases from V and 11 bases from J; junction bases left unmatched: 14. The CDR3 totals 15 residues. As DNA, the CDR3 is TGTGCCAGCAGTCTCTCGGCGCCGGGACAGGGGTACGCTTTCTTT. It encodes CASSLSAPGQGYAFF.

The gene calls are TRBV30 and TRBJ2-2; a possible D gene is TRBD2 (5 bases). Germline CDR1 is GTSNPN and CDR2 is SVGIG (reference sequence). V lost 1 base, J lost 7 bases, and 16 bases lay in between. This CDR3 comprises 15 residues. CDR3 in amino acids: CAWSGDRGFGGELFF. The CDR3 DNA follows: TGTGCCTGGAGTGGCGACCGGGGTTTCGGCGGGGAGCTGTTTTTT.

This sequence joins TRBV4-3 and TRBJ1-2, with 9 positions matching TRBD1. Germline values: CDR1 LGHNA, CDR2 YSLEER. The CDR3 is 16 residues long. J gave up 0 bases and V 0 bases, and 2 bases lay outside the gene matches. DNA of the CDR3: TGCGCCAGCAGCCAAGACCGGACAGGGGCTAACTATGGCTACACCTTC. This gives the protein CASSQDRTGANYGYTF.

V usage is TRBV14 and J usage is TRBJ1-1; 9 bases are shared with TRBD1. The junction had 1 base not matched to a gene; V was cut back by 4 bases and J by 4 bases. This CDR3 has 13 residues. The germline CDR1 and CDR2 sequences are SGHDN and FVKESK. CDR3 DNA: TGTGCCAGCAGCCGACAGGGGGGCACTGAAGCTTTCTTT. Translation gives CASSRQGGTEAFF.

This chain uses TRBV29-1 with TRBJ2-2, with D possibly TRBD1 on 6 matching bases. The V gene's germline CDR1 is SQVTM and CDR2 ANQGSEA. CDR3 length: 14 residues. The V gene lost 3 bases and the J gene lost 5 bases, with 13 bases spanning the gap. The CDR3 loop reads CSVELGASTGELFF. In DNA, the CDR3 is TGCAGCGTTGAGCTGGGGGCAAGTACCGGGGAGCTGTTTTTT.

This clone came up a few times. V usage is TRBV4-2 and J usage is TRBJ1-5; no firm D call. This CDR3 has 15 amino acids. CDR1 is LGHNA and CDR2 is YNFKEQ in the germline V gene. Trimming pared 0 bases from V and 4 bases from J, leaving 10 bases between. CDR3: CASSQEGGSNQPQHF. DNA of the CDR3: TGTGCCAGCAGCCAAGAGGGAGGGTCTAATCAGCCCCAGCATTTT.

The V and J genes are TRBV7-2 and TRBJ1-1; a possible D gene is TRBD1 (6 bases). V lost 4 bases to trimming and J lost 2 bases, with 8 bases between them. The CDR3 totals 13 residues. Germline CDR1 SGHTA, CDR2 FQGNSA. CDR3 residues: CASSSDSNTEAFF. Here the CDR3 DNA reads TGTGCCAGCAGCTCGGACAGTAACACTGAAGCTTTCTTT.

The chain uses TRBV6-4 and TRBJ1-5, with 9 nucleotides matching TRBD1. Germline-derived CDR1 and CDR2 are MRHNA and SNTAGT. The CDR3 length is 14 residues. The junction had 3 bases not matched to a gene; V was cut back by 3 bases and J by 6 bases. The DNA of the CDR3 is TGTGCCAGCAGTGAGACAGGGGGGGCTCAGCCCCAGCATTTT. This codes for CASSETGGAQPQHF.

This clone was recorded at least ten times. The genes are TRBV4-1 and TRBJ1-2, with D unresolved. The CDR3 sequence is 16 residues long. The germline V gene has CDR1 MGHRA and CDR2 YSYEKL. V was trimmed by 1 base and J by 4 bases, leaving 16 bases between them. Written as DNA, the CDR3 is TGCGCCAGCAGCCAAGCGGGGTACATTAAAGGCTATGGCTACACCTTC. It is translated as CASSQAGYIKGYGYTF.

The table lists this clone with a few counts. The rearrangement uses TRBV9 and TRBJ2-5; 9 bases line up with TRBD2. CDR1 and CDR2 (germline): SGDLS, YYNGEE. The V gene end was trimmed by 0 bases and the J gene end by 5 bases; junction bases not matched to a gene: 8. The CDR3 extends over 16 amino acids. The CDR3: CASSVGSSGVDETQYF. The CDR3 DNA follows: TGTGCCAGCAGCGTAGGGTCTAGCGGGGTTGACGAGACCCAGTACTTC.

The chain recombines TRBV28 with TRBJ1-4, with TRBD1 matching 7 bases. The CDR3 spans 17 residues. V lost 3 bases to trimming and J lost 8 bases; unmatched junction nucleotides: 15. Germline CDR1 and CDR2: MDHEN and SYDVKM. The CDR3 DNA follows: TGTGCCAGCAGTTTGGGCCTCCGACAGGGAGGAGGGGAAAAACTGTTTTTT. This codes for CASSLGLRQGGGEKLFF.

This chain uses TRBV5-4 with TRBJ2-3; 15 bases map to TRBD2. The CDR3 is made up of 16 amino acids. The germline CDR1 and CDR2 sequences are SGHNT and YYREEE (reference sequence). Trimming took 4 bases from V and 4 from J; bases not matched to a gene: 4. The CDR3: CASSGGTSGGPDTQYF. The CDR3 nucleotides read TGTGCCAGCAGCGGCGGGACTAGCGGGGGGCCAGATACGCAGTATTTT. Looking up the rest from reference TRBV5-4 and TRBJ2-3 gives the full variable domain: ETGVTQSPTHLIKTRGQQVTLRCSSQSGHNTVSWYQQALGQGPQFIFQYYREEENGRGNFPPRFSGLQFPNYSSELNVNALELDDSALYLCASSGGTSGGPDTQYFGPGTRLTVL.